This TCR beta chain was documented in a study of blood T cell repertoires in COVID-19. The method was immunoSEQ multiplex PCR; TCRdb's version includes in-frame clones alone and lacks a portion of them. The table shows 130,000 to 150,000 clones, with more than 80% occurring only once. The table lists this clone with a few counts. The CDR3 is 16 residues long. V lost 2 bases and J 4 bases, leaving 14 bases between the germline ends. Germline CDR1 reads LNHDA; CDR2 reads SQIVND (reference sequence). The chain joins TRBV19 to TRBJ2-2; tentatively, D is TRBD1 (6 bases). This clonotype was sampled from a human donor with acute or convalescent COVID-19. The donor label of this sample is uncertain. Sequencing was done on a sample of peripheral blood. CDR3 region: CASSISSGVSTGELFF. DNA for the CDR3: TGTGCCAGTAGTATATCGTCAGGGGTCAGCACCGGGGAGCTGTTTTTT. Filled out from reference TRBV19 and TRBJ2-2, the complete variable domain reads DGGITQSPKYLFRKEGQNVTLSCEQNLNHDAMYWYRQDPGQGLRLIYYSQIVNDFQKGDIAEGYSVSREKKESFPLTVTSAQKNPTAFYLCASSISSGVSTGELFFGEGSRLTVL.